A selection of T cell receptor beta chains follows, all from one sample in a study of blood T cell repertoires in COVID-19. TCRdb's copy holds only in-frame clones and misses some; the assay was immunoSEQ multiplex PCR. The table has approximately 110,000 clones, 81% seen once; the top ten hold about 1.6%. What was sequenced was peripheral blood. All receptors derive from a man in his forties or fifties with acute or convalescent COVID-19. The conserved cysteine and the conserved F or W are not part of the CDR3 here.

v_gene	j_gene	CDR3aa
TRBV28	TRBJ1-4	ASRTGVSEKLF
TRBV9	TRBJ1-3	ASSVGPRNTIY
TRBV28	TRBJ1-5	ASRSTGGSQPQH
TRBV11-1	TRBJ2-3	ASSGLAADTQY
TRBV11-2	TRBJ2-3	ASSPSMGRGGQY
TRBV2	TRBJ1-2	ASSVELYGYT
TRBV2	TRBJ2-4	ASSEGGSGGAKNIQY
TRBV30	TRBJ1-6	AWGGLGNNSPLH
TRBV7-9	TRBJ2-2	ASSRSTGANTGELF
TRBV12-5	TRBJ2-5	ASGLVRIPEETQY
TRBV10-3	TRBJ1-1	AIRPKGTANTEAF
TRBV7-6	TRBJ2-2	ASSLRQGPNTGELF
TRBV6-5	TRBJ1-2	ASSYSGGTYGYT
TRBV10-3	TRBJ2-3	AISEATSGGTDTQY
TRBV14	TRBJ2-3	ASSQDATGLRDTQY
TRBV10-2	TRBJ2-7	ASSSDRDYEQY
TRBV19	TRBJ1-3	ASSTGKSGNTIY
TRBV2	TRBJ1-2	ASSPTPGQGASGYT
TRBV5-1	TRBJ2-3	ASSPVSTDTQY
TRBV9	TRBJ1-2	ASSVVGTASYGYT
TRBV5-5	TRBJ1-2	ASSYPGTGGLGGYT
TRBV5-1	TRBJ2-3	ASSLFRETDTQY
TRBV12-5	TRBJ2-2	ASGRQQGAFFISGELF
TRBV5-6	TRBJ1-2	ASSLEGEVYGYT
TRBV5-4	TRBJ2-2	ASSSGLARGSTGELF
TRBV29-1	TRBJ1-2	SVSDRGWGYT
TRBV10-3	TRBJ2-2	AINRGDTGELF
TRBV10-3	TRBJ2-7	AISPLSYEQY
TRBV18	TRBJ2-7	ASSRESPGSAWSYEQY
TRBV10-2	TRBJ1-1	ASSESGTKAF
TRBV12-5	TRBJ2-5	ASGLRGRGQETQY
TRBV29-1	TRBJ1-2	SVVYRGIDGYT
TRBV6-5	TRBJ1-1	AGRAVGTEAF
TRBV18	TRBJ1-5	ASSRQTGSVDQPQH
TRBV11-2	TRBJ1-2	ASSLSSAGYYGYT
TRBV7-6	TRBJ1-4	ASSLASGGTNEKLF
TRBV3-1/TRBV3-2	TRBJ2-2	ASSQDLLTGELF
TRBV29-1	TRBJ2-3	SVVQGAGTDTQY
TRBV3-1/TRBV3-2	TRBJ2-1	ASSQTGEAYNEQF
TRBV4-1	TRBJ2-7	ASSHPGQSYEQY
TRBV24-1	TRBJ2-3	ATSDLGRGGAADTQY